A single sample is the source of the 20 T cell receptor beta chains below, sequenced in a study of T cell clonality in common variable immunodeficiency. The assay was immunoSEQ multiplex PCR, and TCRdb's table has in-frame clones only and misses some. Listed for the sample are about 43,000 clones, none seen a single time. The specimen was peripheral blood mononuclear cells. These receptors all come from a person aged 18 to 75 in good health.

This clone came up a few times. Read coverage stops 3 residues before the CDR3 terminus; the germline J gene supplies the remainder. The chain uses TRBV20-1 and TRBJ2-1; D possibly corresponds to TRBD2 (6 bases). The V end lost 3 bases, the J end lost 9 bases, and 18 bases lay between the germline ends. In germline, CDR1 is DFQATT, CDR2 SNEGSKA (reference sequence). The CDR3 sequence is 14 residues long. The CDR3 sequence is CSARKASLGGEQFF. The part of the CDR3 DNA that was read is TGCAGTGCTAGGAAGGCTTCCCTCGGGGGTGAG.

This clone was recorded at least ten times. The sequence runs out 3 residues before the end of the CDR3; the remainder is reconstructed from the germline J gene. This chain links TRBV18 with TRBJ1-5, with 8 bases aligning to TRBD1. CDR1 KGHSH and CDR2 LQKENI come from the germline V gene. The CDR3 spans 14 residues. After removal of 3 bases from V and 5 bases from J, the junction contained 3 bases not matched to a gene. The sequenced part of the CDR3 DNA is TGTGCCAGCTCACCGGACAGGGCTGATCAGCCC. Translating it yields CASSPDRADQP. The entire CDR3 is CASSPDRADQPQHF.

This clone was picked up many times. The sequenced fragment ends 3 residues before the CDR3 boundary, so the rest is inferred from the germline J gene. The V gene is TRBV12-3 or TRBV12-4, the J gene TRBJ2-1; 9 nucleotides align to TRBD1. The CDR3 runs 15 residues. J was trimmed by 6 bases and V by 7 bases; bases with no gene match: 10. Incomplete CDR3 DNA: TGTGCCAGCATCCAACAGGGGGCCCAATTCAATGAG. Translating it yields CASIQQGAQFNE. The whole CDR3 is CASIQQGAQFNEQFF.

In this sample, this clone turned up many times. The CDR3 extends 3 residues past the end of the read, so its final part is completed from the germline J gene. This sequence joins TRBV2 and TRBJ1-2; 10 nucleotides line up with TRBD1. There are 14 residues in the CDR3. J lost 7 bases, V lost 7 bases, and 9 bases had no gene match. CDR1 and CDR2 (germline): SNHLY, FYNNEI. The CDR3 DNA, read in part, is TGTGCCAGCACTGAGACAGGGGGCGTAGGTGGC. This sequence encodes CASTETGGVGG. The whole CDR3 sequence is CASTETGGVGGYTF.

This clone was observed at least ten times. The CDR3 bases that were read are TGTGCCATCAGAGGGACAGCGAACACCGGGGAG. It is translated as CAIRGTANTGE. From start to end, the CDR3 is CAIRGTANTGELFF. The rearrangement uses TRBV10-3 and TRBJ2-2; the match to TRBD1 covers 7 bases. The observed sequence ends 3 residues before the CDR3 terminus, with the missing tail filled in from the germline J gene. The junction had 1 base not matched to a gene; V was cut back by 6 bases and J by 0 bases. This CDR3 is built from 14 residues. Germline-derived CDR1 and CDR2 are ENHRY and SYGVKD.

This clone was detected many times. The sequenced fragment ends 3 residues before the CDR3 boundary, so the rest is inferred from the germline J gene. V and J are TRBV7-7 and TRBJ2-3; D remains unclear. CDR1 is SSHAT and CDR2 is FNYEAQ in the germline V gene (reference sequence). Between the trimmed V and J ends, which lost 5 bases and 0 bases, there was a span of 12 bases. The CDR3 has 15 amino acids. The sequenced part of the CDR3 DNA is TGTGCCAGCAGCCCTACTCCGCGGAGCACAGATACG. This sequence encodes CASSPTPRSTDT. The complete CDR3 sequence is CASSPTPRSTDTQYF.

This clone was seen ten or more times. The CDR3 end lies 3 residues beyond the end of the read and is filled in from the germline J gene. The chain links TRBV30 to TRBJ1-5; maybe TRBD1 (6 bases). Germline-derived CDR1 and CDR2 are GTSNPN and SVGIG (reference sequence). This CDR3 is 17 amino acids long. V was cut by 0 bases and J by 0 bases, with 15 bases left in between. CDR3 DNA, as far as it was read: TGTGCCTGGAGTGTAAGGGCAGGGGCTTATAGCAATCAGCCC. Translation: CAWSVRAGAYSNQP. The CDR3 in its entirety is CAWSVRAGAYSNQPQHF.

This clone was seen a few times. The CDR3 loop reads CASSPMSNYGQYF. The sequenced CDR3 bases are TGTGCCAGCAGCCCGATGTCTAACTATGGT. This chain joins TRBV7-9 and TRBJ2-4; the D is unclear. The CDR3 goes on 3 residues after the read ends, and that part is filled in from the germline J gene. Germline V gene lookup returns CDR1 SEHNR and CDR2 FQNEAQ (reference sequence). This CDR3 is built from 13 residues.

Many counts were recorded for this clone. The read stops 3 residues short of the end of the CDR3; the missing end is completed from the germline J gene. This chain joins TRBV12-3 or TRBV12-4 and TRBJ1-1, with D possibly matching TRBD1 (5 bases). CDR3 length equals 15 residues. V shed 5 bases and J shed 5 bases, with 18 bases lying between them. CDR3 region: CASSILGGGDTEAFF. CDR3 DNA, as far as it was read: TGTGCCAGCAGTATCCTTGGGGGGGGAGATACTGAA.

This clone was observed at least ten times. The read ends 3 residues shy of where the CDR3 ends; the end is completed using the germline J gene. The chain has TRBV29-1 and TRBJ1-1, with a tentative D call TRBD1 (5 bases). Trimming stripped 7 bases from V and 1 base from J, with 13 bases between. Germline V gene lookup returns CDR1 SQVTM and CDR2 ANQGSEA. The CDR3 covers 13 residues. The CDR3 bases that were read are TGCAGCGCCCCAGGACAACCGAACACTGAA. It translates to CSAPGQPNTE. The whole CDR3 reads CSAPGQPNTEAFF. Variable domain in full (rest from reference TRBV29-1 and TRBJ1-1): SAVISQKPSRDICQRGTSLTIQCQVDSQVTMMFWYRQQPGQSLTLIATANQGSEATYESGFVIDKFPISRPNLTFSTLTVSNMSPEDSSIYLCSAPGQPNTEAFFGQGTRLTVV.

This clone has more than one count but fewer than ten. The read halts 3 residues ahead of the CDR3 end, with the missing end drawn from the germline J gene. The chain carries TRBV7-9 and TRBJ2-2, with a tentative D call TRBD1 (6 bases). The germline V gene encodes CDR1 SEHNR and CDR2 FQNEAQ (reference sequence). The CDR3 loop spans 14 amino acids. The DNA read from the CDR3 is TGTGCCAGCACCCCATGGACAGATAATTCACCG. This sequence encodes CASTPWTDNSP. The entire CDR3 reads CASTPWTDNSPLFF.

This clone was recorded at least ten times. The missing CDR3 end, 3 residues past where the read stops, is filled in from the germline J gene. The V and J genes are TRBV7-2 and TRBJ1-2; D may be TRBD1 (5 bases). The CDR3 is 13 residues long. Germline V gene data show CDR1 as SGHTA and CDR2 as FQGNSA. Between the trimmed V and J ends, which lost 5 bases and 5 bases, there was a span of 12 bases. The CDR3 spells CASSEWGEYGYTF. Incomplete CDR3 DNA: TGTGCCAGCAGCGAATGGGGGGAATATGGC.

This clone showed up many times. CDR3 bases read: TGTGCCAGCAGTGAGACAGTGATGAACACTGAA. This gives the protein CASSETVMNTE. The full CDR3 reads CASSETVMNTEAFF. The gene calls are TRBV6-4 and TRBJ1-1; D may be TRBD1 (5 bases). The read ends 3 residues shy of where the CDR3 ends; the end is completed using the germline J gene. Per germline, CDR1 MRHNA and CDR2 SNTAGT. Trimming removed 3 bases at V and 0 bases at J, with 8 bases between. The CDR3 spans 14 residues.

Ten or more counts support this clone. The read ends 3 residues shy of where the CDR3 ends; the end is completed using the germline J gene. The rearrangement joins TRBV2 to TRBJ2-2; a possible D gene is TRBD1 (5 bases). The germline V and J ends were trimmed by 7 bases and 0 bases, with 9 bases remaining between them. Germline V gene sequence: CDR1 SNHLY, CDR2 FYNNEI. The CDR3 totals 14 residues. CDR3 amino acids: CASKETANTGELFF. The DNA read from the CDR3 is TGTGCCAGCAAGGAGACAGCGAACACCGGGGAG.

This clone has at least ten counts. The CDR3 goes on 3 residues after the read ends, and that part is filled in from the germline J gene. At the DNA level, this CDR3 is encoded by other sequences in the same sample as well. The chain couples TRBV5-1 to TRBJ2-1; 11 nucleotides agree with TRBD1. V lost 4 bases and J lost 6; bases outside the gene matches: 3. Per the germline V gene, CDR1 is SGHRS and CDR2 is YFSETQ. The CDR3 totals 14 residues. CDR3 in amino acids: CASSPGTGGNEQFF. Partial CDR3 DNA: TGCGCCAGCAGCCCCGGGACAGGGGGCAATGAG.

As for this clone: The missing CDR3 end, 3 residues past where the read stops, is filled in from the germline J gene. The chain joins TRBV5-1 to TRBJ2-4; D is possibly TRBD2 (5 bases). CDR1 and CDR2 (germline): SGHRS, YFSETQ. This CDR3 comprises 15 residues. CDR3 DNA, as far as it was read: TGCGCCAGCAGCGATTCGAGCGGAACCCAAGAGACT. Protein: CASSDSSGTQET. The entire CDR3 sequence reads CASSDSSGTQETQYF.

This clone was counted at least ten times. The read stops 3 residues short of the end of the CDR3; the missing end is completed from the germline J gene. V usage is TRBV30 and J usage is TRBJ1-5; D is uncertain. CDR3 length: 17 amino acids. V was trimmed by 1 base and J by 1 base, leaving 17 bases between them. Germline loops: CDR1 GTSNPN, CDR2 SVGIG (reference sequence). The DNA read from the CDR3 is TGTGCCTGGAGTGCGGCCCAAGCGGACGAAAGCAATCAGCCC. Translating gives CAWSAAQADESNQP. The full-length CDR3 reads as CAWSAAQADESNQPQHF.

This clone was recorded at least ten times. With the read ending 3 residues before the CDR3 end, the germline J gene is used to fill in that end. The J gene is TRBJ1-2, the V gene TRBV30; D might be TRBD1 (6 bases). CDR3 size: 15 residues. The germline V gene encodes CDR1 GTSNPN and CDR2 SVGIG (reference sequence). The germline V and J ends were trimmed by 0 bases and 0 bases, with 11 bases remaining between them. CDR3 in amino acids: CAWSVLGHTNYGYTF. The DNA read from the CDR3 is TGTGCCTGGAGTGTTCTGGGACACACTAACTATGGC. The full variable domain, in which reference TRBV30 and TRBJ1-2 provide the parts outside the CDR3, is SQTIHQWPATLVQPVGSPLSLECTVEGTSNPNLYWYRQAAGRGLQLLFYSVGIGQISSEVPQNLSASRPQDRQFILSSKKLLLSDSGFYLCAWSVLGHTNYGYTFGSGTRLTVV.

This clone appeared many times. This chain's CDR3 is CASSTTGGASDTQYF. CDR3 bases read: TGCGCCAGCAGCACGACAGGGGGGGCATCAGATACG. The chain combines TRBV5-1 with TRBJ2-3; TRBD1 agrees at 9 bases. The CDR3 extends 3 residues past the end of the read, so its final part is completed from the germline J gene. J was trimmed by 4 bases and V by 4 bases; bases with no gene match: 7. The CDR3 has 15 amino acids. Germline loops: CDR1 SGHRS, CDR2 YFSETQ.

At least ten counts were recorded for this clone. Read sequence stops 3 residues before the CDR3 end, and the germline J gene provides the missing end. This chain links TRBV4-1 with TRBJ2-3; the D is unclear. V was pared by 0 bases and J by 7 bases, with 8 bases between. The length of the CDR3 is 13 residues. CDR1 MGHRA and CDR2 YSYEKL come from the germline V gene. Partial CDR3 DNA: TGCGCCAGCAGCCAAGATTCCCAGAATACG. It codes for CASSQDSQNT. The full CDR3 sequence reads CASSQDSQNTQYF.